This TCR beta chain was identified during a study of T cells expressing NK-cell markers. Study in general: Source material for TCR beta repertoires consisted of sorted CD3+CD56+NKG2C+, CD3+CD56+NKG2C- and CD3+CD56-NKG2C+ T cells. Of eight sequenced donors, seven were HCMV-seropositive and one HCMV-seronegative.

In regard to this clonotype: Its antigen is unknown.

TCRdb reanalyzed the 5' RACE reads and collapses them to one entry per CDR3 protein, without DNA. The sample holds about 260,000 distinct CDR3 sequences. Study results and caveats: The study did not resolve the HCMV specificity of expanded NKG2C+ T cell clones. These clonotypes also led the CD3+CD56-NKG2C+ fraction in four donors.

Germline lookup yields CDR1 KGHDR and CDR2 SFDVKD. The CDR3 has 13 residues. The chain recombines TRBV24-1 with TRBJ2-1; the TRBD1 assignment by TCRdb is unverifiable without DNA. The receptor comes from a man younger than 35 in good health. Material: blood T cells: a sorted CD56 or NKG2C T cell subset, CD4+ or CD8+ T cells, or bulk PBMC T cells (not recorded which). CDR3: CATRYSGNNEQFF.